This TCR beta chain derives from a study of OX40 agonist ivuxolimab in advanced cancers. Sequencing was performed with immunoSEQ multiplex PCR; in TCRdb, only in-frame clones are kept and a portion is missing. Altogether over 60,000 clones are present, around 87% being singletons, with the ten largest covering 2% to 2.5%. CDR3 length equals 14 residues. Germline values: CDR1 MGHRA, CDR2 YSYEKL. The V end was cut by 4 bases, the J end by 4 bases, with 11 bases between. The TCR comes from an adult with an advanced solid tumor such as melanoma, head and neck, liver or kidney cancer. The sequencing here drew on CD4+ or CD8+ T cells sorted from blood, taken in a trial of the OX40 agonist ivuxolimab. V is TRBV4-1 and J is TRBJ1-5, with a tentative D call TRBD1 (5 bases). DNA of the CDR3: TGCGCCAGCAGCCTCTCGACAGCAAATCAGCCCCAGCATTTT. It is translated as CASSLSTANQPQHF.